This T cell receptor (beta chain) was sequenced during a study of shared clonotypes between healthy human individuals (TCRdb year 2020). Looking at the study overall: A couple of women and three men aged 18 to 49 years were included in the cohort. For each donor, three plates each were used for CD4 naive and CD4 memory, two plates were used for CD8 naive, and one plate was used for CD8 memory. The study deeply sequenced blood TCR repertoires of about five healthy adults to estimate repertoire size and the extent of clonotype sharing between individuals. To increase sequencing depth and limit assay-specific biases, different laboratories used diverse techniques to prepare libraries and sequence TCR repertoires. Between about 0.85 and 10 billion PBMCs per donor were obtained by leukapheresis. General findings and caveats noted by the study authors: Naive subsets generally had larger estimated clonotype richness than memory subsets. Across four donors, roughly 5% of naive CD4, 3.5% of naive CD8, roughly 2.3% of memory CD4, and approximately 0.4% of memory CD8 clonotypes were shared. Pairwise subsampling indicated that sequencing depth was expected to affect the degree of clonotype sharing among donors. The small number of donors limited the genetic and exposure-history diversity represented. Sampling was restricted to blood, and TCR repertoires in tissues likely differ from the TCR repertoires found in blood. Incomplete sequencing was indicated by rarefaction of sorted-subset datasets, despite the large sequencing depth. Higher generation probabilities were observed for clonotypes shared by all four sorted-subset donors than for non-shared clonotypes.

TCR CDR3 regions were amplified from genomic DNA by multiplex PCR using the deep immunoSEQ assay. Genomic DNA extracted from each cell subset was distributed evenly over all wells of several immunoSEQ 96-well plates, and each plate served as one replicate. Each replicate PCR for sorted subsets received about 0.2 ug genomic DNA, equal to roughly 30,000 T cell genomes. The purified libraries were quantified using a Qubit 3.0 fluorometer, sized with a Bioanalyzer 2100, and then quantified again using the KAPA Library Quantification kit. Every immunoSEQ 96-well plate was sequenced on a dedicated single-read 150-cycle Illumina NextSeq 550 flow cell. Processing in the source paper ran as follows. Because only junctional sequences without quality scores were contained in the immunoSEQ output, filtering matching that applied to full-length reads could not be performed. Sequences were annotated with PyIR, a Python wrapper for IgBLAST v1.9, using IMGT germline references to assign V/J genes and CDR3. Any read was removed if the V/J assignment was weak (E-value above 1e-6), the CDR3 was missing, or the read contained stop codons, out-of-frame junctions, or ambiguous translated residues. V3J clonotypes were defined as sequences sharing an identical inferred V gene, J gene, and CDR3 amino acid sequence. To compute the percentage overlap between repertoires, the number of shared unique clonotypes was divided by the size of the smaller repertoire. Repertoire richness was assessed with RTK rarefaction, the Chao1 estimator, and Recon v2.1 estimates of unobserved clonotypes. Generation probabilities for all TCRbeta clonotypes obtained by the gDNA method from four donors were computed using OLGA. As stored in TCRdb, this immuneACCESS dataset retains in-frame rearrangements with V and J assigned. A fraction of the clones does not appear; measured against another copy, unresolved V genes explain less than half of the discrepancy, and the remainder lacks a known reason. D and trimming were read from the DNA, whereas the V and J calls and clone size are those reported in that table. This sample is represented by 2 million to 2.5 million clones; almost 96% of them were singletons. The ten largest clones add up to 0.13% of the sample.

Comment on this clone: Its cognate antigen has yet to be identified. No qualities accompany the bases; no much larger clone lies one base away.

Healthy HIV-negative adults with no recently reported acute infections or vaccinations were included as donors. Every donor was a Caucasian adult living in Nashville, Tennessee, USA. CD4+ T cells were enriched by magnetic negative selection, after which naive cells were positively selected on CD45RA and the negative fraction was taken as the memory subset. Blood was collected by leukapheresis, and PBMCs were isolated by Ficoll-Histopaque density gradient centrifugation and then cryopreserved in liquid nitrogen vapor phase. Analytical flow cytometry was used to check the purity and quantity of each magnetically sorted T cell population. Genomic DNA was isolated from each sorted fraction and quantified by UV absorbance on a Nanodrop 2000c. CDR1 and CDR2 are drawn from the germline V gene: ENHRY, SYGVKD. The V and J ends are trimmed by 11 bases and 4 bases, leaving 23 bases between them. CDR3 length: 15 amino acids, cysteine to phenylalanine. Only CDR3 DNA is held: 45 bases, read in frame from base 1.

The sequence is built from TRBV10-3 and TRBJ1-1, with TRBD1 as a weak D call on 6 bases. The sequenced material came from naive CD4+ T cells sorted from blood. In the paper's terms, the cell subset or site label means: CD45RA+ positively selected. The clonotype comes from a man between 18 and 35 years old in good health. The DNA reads TGTGCCCGCCACTGGGGGGCGCCCGGGACCACTGAAGCTTTCTTT. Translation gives CARHWGAPGTTEAFF.